This is a list of T cell receptor beta chains from one sample in a study of shared clonotypes between healthy human individuals. The assay was immunoSEQ multiplex PCR, and TCRdb's table has in-frame clones only and misses some. The table records millions of clones, around nine tenths of them present only once. Sequencing used naive CD4+ T cells sorted from blood. These receptors were taken from a man younger than 30 in good health. Each CDR3 is given with its conserved first and last residue. A D gene is named only where the DNA matches it firmly. Expanded clones are given a class, and other clones once, few, many or no size at all.

j_gene | abundance | d_gene | v_gene | CDR3aa | CDR3nt
TRBJ1-1 | few | . | TRBV10-1 | CASSEQVMNTEAFF | TGCGCCAGCAGTGAACAGGTCATGAACACTGAAGCTTTCTTT
TRBJ2-5 | . | . | TRBV28 | CASTTGLETQYF | TGTGCCAGCACCACGGGGTTGGAGACCCAGTACTTC
TRBJ1-1 | . | . | TRBV11-2 | CASSLVGGLGTEAFF | TGTGCCAGCAGCTTAGTTGGGGGGCTAGGGACTGAAGCTTTCTTT
TRBJ1-6 | . | . | TRBV5-1 | CASSLAKLKGSYNSPLHF | TGCGCCAGCAGCTTGGCCAAACTGAAGGGCTCCTATAATTCACCCCTCCACTTT
TRBJ2-2 | . | . | TRBV11-3 | CASSFQGGELFF | TGTGCCAGCAGCTTCCAGGGGGGGGAGCTGTTTTTT
TRBJ2-7 | . | . | TRBV5-1 | CASRAGFVGSYEQYF | TGCGCCAGCAGGGCAGGGTTCGTAGGATCCTACGAGCAGTACTTC
TRBJ1-1 | . | . | TRBV7-2 | CASSLVENTEAFF | TGTGCCAGCAGCTTAGTAGAGAACACTGAAGCTTTCTTT
TRBJ1-4 | . | TRBD1 | TRBV5-1 | CASSLQGPNEKLFF | TGCGCCAGCAGCTTACAGGGGCCTAATGAAAAACTGTTTTTT
TRBJ1-1 | . | . | TRBV2 | CASSSDTNTEAFF | TGTGCCAGCAGTTCGGACACAAACACTGAAGCTTTCTTT
TRBJ2-1 | . | . | TRBV7-2 | CASSFPSAGSSYNEQFF | TGTGCCAGCAGCTTCCCATCTGCAGGGAGCTCCTACAATGAGCAGTTCTTC
TRBJ2-2 | . | . | TRBV5-1 | CASSLEFTGELFF | TGCGCCAGCAGCTTGGAGTTCACCGGGGAGCTGTTTTTT
TRBJ2-1 | . | TRBD2 | TRBV9 | CASSPRTSGAEQFF | TGTGCCAGCAGCCCCCGGACTAGCGGGGCGGAGCAGTTCTTC
TRBJ2-7 | . | TRBD2 | TRBV10-3 | CAISVSLAGGDEQYF | TGTGCCATCAGTGTCTCCCTAGCGGGGGGTGACGAGCAGTACTTC
TRBJ2-2 | . | TRBD1 | TRBV29-1 | CSVEGIQGANTGELFF | TGCAGCGTTGAAGGAATACAGGGGGCGAACACCGGGGAGCTGTTTTTT
TRBJ1-1 | . | . | TRBV5-8 | CASSLGGLSTEAFF | TGTGCCAGCAGCTTAGGAGGGTTGAGCACTGAAGCTTTCTTT
TRBJ2-3 | . | TRBD2 | TRBV6-4 | CASSDRAGGTDTQYF | TGTGCCAGCAGTGACAGAGCGGGGGGGACAGATACGCAGTATTTT
TRBJ2-7 | . | . | TRBV5-1 | CASSLGSGHEQYF | TGCGCCAGCAGCTTGGGTTCGGGTCACGAGCAGTACTTC
TRBJ2-2 | . | . | TRBV11-1 | CASSLAQGGTGELFF | TGTGCCAGCAGCTTAGCGCAGGGGGGGACCGGGGAGCTGTTTTTT
TRBJ1-2 | . | . | TRBV9 | CASSAAEGRGGYGYTF | TGTGCCAGCAGCGCGGCTGAGGGGCGGGGAGGCTATGGCTACACCTTC
TRBJ2-7 | once | . | TRBV7-4 | CASSDRFSPGPYEQYF | TGTGCCAGCAGCGACCGCTTCTCTCCGGGCCCTTACGAGCAGTACTTC
TRBJ2-5 | . | TRBD2 | TRBV4-3 | CASSQDLASGDGGETQYF | TGCGCCAGCAGCCAAGATCTTGCTAGCGGGGACGGCGGAGAGACCCAGTACTTC
TRBJ2-7 | . | TRBD1 | TRBV5-5 | CASSLVGTGFTYEQYF | TGTGCCAGCAGCTTGGTGGGGACAGGGTTCACCTACGAGCAGTACTTC
TRBJ2-1 | . | . | TRBV7-8 | CASSPQYFDGYNEQFF | TGTGCCAGCAGCCCCCAATATTTCGACGGATACAATGAGCAGTTCTTC
TRBJ2-2 | . | . | TRBV19 | CASSVDNTGELFF | TGTGCCAGTAGTGTCGACAACACCGGGGAGCTGTTTTTT
TRBJ2-5 | . | TRBD1 | TRBV5-1 | CASSPGGGETQYF | TGCGCCAGCAGCCCAGGGGGTGGAGAGACCCAGTACTTC
TRBJ2-7 | . | TRBD1 | TRBV30 | CAWSTGTGSYEQYF | TGTGCCTGGAGTACAGGGACAGGGTCCTACGAGCAGTACTTC